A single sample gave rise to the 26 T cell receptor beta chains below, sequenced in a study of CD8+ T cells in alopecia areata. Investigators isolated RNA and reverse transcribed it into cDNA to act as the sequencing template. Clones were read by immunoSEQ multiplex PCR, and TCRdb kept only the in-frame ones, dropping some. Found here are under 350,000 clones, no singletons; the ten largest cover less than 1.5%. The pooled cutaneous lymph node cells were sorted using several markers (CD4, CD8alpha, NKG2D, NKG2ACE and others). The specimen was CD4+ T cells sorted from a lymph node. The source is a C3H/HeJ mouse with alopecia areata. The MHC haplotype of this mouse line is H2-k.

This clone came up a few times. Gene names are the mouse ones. The CDR3 reads CASGEPGLGNTGQLYF. CDR3 bases read: TGTGCCAGCGGTGAACCGGGACTGGGGAACACCGGG. The chain links TRBV13-2 to TRBJ2-2; 10 bases agree with TRBD2. The CDR3 end lies 4 residues beyond the end of the read and is filled in from the germline J gene. CDR1 NNHNN and CDR2 SYGAGS come from the germline V gene (reference sequence). The CDR3 extends over 16 amino acids. V lost 2 bases, J lost 2 bases, and 3 bases stayed unmatched.

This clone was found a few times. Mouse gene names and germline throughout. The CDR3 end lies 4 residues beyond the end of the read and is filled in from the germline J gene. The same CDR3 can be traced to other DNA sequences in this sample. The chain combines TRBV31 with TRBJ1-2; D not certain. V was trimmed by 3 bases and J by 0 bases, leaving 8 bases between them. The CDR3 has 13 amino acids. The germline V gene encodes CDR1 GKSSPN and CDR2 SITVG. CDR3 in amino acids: CAWRRTSNSDYTF. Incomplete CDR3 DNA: TGTGCCTGGAGACGTACATCAAACTCC.

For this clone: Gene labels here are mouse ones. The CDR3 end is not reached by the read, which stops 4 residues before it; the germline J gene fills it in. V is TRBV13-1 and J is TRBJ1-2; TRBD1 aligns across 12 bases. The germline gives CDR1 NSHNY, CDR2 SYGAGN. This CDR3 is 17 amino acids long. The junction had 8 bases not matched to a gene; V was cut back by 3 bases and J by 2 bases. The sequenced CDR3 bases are TGTGCCAGCAGTGTCCGGGACAGGGGGCGCAGGAACTCC. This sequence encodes CASSVRDRGRRNS. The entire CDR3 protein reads CASSVRDRGRRNSDYTF.

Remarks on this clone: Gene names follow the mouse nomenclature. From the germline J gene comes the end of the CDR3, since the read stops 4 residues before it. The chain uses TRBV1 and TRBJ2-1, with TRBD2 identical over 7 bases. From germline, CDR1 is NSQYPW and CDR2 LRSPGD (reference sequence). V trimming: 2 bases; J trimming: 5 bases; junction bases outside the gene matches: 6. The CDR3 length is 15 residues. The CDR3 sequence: CTCSARGGRNAEQFF. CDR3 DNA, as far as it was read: TGCACCTGCAGTGCACGGGGGGGAAGGAATGCT. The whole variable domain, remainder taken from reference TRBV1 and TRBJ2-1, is VTLLEQNPRWRLVPRGQAVNLRCILKNSQYPWMSWYQQDLQKQLQWLFTLRSPGDKEVKSLPGADYLATRVTDTELRLQVANMSQGRTLYCTCSARGGRNAEQFFGPGTRLTVL.

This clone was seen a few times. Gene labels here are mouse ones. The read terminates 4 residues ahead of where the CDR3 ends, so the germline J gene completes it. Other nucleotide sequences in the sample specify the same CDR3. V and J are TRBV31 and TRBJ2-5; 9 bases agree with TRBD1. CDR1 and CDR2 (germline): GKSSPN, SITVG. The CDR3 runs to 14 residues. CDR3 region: CAWSLGTGKDTQYF. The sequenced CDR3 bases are TGTGCCTGGAGTCTAGGGACAGGGAAAGAC.

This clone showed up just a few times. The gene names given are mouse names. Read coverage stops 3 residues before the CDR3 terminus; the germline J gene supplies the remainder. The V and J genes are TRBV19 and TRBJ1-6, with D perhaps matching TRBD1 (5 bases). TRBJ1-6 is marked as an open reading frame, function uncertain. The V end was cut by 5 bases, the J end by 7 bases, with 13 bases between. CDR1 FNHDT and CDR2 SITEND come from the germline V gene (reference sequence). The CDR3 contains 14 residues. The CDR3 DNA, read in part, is TGTGCCAGCAGCCGGACAACCAGGAATTCGCCC. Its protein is CASSRTTRNSP. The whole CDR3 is CASSRTTRNSPLYF.

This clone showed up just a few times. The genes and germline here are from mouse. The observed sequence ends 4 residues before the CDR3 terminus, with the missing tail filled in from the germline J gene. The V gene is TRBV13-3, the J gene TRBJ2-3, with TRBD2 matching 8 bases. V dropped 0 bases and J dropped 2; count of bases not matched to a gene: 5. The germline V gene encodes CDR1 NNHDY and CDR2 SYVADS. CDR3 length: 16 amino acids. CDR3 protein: CASSDAGGRAAETLYF. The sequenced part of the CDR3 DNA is TGTGCCAGCAGTGATGCTGGGGGGCGCGCTGCAGAA.

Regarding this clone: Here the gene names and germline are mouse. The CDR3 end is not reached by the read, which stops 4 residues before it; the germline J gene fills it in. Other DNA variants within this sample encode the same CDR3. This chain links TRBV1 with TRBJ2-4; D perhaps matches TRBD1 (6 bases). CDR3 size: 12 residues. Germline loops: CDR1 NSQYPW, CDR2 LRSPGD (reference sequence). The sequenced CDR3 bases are TGCACCTGCAGTGCGGACAGAAAC. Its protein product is CTCSADRN. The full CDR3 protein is CTCSADRNTLYF.

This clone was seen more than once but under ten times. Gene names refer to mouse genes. The CDR3 sequence is CAWSLPGTGDYEQYF. CDR3 DNA, as far as it was read: TGTGCCTGGAGTCTACCCGGGACAGGGGACTAT. The rearrangement uses TRBV31 and TRBJ2-7; TRBD1 agrees at 10 bases. The DNA ends 4 residues before the CDR3 does, and the rest of the CDR3 is filled in from the germline J gene. V trimming: 0 bases; J trimming: 3 bases; junction bases outside the gene matches: 5. Per the germline V gene, CDR1 is GKSSPN and CDR2 is SITVG. The CDR3 consists of 15 residues.

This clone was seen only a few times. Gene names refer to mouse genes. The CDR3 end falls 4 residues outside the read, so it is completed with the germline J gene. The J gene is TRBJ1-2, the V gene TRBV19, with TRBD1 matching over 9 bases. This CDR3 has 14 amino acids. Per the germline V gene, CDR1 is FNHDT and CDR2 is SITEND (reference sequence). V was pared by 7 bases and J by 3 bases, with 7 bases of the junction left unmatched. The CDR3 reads CASRKTGGDSDYTF. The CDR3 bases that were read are TGTGCCAGCCGAAAGACAGGGGGGGACTCC.

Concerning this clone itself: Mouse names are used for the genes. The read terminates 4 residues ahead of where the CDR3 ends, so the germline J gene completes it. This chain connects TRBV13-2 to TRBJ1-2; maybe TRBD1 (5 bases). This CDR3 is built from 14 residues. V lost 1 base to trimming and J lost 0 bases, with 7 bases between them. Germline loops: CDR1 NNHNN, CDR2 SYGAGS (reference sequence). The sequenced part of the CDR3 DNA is TGTGCCAGCGGTGATCCAGGGTCAAACTCC. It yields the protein CASGDPGSNS. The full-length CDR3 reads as CASGDPGSNSDYTF.

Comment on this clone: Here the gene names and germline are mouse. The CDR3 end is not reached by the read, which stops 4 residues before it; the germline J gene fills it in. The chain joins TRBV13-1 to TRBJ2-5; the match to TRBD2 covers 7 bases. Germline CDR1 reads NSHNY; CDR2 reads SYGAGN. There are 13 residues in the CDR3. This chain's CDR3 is CASSWTGKDTQYF. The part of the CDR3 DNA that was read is TGTGCCAGCAGTTGGACTGGAAAAGAC.

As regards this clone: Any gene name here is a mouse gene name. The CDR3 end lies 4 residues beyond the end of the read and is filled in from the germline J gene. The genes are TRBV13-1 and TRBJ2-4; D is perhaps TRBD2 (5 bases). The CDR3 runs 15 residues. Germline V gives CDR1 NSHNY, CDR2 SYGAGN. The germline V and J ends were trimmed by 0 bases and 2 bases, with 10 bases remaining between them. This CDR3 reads CASSDAPGPQNTLYF. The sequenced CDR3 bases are TGTGCCAGCAGTGATGCACCTGGGCCTCAAAAC.

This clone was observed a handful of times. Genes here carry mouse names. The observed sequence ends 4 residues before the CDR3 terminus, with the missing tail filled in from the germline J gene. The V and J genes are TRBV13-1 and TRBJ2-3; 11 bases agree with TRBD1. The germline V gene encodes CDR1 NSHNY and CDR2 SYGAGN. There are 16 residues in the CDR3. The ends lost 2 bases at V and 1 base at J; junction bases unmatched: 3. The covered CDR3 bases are TGTGCCAGCAGTGAGGACAGGGGGCACGGTGCAGAA. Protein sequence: CASSEDRGHGAE. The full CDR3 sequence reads CASSEDRGHGAETLYF.

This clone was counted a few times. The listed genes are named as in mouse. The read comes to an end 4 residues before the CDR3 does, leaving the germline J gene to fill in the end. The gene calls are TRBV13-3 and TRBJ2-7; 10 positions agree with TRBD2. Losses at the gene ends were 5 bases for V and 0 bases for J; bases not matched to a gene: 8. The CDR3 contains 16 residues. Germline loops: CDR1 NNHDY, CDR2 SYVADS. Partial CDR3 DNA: TGTGCCAGCAGGGACCGGGACTGGGGAAGCTCCTAT. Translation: CASRDRDWGSSY. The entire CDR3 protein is CASRDRDWGSSYEQYF.

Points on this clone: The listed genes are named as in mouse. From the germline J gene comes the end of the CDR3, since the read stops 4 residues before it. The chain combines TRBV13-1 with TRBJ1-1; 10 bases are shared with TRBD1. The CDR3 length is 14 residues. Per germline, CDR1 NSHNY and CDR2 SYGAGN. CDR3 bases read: TGTGCCAGCAGCCCTTCGGGACAGGGGACA. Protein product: CASSPSGQGT. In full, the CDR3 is CASSPSGQGTEVFF.

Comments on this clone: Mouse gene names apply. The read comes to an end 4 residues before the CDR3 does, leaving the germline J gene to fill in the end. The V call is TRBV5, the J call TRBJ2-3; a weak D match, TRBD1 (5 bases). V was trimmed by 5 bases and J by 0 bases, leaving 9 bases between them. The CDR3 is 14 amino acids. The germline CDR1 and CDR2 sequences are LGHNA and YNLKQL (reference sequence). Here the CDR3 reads CASSSPGSAETLYF. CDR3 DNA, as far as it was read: TGTGCCAGCAGCTCCCCAGGGAGTGCAGAA.

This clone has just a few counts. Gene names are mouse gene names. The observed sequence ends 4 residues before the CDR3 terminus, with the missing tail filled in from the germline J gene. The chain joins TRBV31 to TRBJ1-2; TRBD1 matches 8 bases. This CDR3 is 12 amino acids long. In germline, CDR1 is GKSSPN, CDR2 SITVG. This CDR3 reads CAWSLQGADYTF. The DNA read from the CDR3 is TGTGCCTGGAGTCTACAGGGGGCC.

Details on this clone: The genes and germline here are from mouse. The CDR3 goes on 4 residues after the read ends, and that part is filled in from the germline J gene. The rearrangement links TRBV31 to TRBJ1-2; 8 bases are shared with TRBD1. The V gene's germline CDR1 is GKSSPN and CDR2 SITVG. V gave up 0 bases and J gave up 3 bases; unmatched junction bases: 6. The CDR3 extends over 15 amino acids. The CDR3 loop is CAWSLAHRGDSDYTF. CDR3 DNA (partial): TGTGCCTGGAGTCTAGCGCACAGGGGGGACTCC.

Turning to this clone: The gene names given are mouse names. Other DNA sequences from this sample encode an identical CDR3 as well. The CDR3 DNA, read in part, is TGTGCCAGCAGCCAAGACAGGATAACCGGG. Encoded protein: CASSQDRITG. The full-length CDR3 reads as CASSQDRITGQLYF. The chain joins TRBV5 to TRBJ2-2, with D unclear. The read terminates 4 residues before the CDR3 end, so the remaining end is supplied by the germline J gene. V was cut by 0 bases and J by 5 bases, with 7 bases left in between. CDR1 and CDR2 (germline): LGHNA, YNLKQL (reference sequence). CDR3 length: 14 residues.

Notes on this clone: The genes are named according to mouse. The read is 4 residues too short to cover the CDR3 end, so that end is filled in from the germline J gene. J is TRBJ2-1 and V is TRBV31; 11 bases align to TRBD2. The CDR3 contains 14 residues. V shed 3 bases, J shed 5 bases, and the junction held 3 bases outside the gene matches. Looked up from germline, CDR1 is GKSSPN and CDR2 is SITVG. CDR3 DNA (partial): TGTGCCTGGAGCGAGGACTGGGGGGATGCT. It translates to CAWSEDWGDA. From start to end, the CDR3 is CAWSEDWGDAEQFF. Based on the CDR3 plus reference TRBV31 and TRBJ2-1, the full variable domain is AQTIHQWPVAEIKAVGSPLSLGCTIKGKSSPNLYWYWQATGGTLQQLFYSITVGQVESVVQLNLSASRPKDDQFILSTEKLLLSHSGFYLCAWSEDWGDAEQFFGPGTRLTVL.

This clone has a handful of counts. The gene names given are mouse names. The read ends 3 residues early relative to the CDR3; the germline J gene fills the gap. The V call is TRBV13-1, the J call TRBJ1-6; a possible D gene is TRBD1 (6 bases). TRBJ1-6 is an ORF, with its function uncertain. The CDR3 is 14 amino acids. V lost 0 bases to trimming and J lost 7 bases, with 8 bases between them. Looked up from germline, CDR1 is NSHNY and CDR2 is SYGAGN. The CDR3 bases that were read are TGTGCCAGCAGTGATGCAGGGGACAATTCGCCC. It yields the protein CASSDAGDNSP. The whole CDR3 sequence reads CASSDAGDNSPLYF.

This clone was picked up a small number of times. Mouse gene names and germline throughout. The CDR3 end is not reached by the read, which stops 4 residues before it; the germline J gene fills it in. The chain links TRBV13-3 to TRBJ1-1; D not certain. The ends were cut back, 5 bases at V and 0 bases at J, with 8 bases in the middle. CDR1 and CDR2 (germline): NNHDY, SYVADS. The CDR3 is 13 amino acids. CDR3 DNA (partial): TGTGCCAGCAGGAGACATGCAAACACA. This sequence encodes CASRRHANT. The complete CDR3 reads CASRRHANTEVFF.

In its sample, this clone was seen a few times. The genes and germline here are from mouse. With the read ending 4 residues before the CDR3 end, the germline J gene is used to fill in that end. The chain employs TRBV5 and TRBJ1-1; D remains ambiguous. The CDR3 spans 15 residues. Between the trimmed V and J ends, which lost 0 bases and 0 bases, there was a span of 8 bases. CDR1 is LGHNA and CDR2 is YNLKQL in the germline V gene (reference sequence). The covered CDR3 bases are TGTGCCAGCAGCCAAGAGTCACAGACAAACACA. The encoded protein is CASSQESQTNT. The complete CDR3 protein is CASSQESQTNTEVFF.

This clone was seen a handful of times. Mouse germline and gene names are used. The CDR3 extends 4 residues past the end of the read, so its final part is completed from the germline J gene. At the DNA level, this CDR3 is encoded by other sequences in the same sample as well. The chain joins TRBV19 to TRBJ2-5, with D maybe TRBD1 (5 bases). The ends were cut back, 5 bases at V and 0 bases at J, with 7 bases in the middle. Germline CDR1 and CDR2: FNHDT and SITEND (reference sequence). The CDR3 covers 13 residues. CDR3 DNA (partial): TGTGCCAGCAGAGGACAAAACCAAGAC. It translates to CASRGQNQD. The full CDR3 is CASRGQNQDTQYF.

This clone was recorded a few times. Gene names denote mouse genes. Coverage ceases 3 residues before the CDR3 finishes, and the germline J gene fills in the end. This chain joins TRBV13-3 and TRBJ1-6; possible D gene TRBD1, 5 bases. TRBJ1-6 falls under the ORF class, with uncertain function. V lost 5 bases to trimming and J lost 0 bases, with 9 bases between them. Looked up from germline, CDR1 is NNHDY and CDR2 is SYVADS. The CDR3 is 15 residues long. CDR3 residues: CASSLRASYNSPLYF. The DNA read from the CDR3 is TGTGCCAGCAGCCTCAGGGCTTCCTATAATTCGCCC.